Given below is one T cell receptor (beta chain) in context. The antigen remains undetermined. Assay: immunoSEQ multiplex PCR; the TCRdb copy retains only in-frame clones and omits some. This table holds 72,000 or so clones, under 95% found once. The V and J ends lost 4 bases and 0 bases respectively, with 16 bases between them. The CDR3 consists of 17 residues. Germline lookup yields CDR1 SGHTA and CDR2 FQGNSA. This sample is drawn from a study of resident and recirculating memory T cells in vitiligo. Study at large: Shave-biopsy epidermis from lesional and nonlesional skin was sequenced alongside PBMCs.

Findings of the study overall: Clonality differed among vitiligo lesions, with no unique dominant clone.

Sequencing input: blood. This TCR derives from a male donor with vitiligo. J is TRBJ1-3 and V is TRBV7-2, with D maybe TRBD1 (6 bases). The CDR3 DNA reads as TGTGCCAGCAGCTATAAGCAGGGGTCCTCCTCTGGAAACACCATATATTTT. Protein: CASSYKQGSSSGNTIYF. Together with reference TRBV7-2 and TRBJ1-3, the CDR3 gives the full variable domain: GAGVSQSPSNKVTEKGKDVELRCDPISGHTALYWYRQSLGQGLEFLIYFQGNSAPDKSGLPSDRFSAERTGGSVSTLTIQRTQQEDSAVYLCASSYKQGSSSGNTIYFGEGSWLTVV.